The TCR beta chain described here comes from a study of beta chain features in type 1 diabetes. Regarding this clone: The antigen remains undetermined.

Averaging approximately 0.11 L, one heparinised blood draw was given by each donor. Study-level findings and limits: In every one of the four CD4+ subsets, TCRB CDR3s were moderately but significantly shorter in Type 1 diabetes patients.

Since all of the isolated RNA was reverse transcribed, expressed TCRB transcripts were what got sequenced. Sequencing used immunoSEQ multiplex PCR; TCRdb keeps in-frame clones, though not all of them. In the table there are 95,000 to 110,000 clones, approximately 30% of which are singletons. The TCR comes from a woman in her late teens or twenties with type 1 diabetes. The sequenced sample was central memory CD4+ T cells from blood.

CDR3 in amino acids: CASSYPKPRTSGSEGNEQYF. CDR3 nucleotide sequence: TGTGCCAGCAGCTATCCAAAGCCTAGGACTAGCGGGAGTGAAGGTAACGAGCAGTACTTC. The rearrangement joins TRBV7-8 to TRBJ2-7; 13 bases map to TRBD2. Germline V lookup: CDR1 SGHVS, CDR2 FQNEAQ. After removal of 4 bases from V and 5 bases from J, the junction contained 20 bases not matched to a gene. This CDR3 contains 20 residues.